Listed below are T cell receptor beta chains from one sample, sequenced in a study of control samples from healthy donors and cancer patients. Generated by immunoSEQ multiplex PCR, the TCRdb table keeps only in-frame clones and is missing some. The repertoire holds 100,000 to 150,000 clones, with 85% to 95% as singletons. Sequencing used PBMCs. These receptors all stem from an elderly man with head and neck cancer. Each CDR3 is given with its conserved first and last residue. The D gene is left open where the match is weak. Clone size, where shown, is once, few, many, or a class for clones that have expanded.

j_call | v_call | clone_size | d_call | cdr3_nt | cdr3_aa
TRBJ1-2 | TRBV7-8 | few | - | TGTGCCAGCAGCCCAAGGTGGGGGTTGTATGGCTACACCTTC | CASSPRWGLYGYTF
TRBJ2-5 | TRBV7-8 | - | - | TGTGCCAGCAGCTTAGGCTGGAGGGTAGAGACCCAGTACTTC | CASSLGWRVETQYF
TRBJ2-3 | TRBV20-1 | - | - | TGCAGTGCTGGGGGCACAGATACGCAGTATTTT | CSAGGTDTQYF
TRBJ1-2 | TRBV5-5 | - | - | TGTGCCAGCAGCTGGGGGGGTAAAGGTGGCTACACCTTC | CASSWGGKGGYTF
TRBJ1-2 | TRBV25-1 | once | - | TGTGCCAGCAGTGAATCGAAGGGACTTGGCTACACCTTC | CASSESKGLGYTF
TRBJ2-7 | TRBV30 | - | TRBD1 | TGTGCCTGGGGACAGGGATTGTACGAGCAGTACTTC | CAWGQGLYEQYF
TRBJ1-6 | TRBV6-1 | - | - | TGTGCCAGCAGTGACGGGGGGCGCGGGAATTCACCCCTCCACTTT | CASSDGGRGNSPLHF
TRBJ2-4 | TRBV9 | - | TRBD1 | TGTGCCAGCAGCCCCCGCCCGGGACAGTTAATTCAGTACTTC | CASSPRPGQLIQYF
TRBJ1-5 | TRBV19 | - | - | TGTGCCAGTAGTATTGGGCAGGGAGGTCAGCCCCAGCATTTT | CASSIGQGGQPQHF
TRBJ2-5 | TRBV2 | - | TRBD1 | TGTGCCAGCAAGGACAGGGTCCAAGAGACCCAGTACTTC | CASKDRVQETQYF
TRBJ1-2 | TRBV2 | - | - | TGTGCCAGCAGTGAGCAGGGACAAGACTATGGCTACACCTTC | CASSEQGQDYGYTF
TRBJ2-7 | TRBV7-2 | - | TRBD2 | TGTGCCAGCAGCTTAGAGACGGGACTAACTCCCTACGAGCAGTACTTC | CASSLETGLTPYEQYF
TRBJ1-1 | TRBV2 | - | - | TGTGCCAGCAGTTCGGAAATTGAAGCTTTCTTT | CASSSEIEAFF
TRBJ2-1 | TRBV2 | once | - | TGTGCCAGCAGTCGGGGATATGAGCAGTTCTTC | CASSRGYEQFF
TRBJ2-3 | TRBV10-3 | - | - | TGTGCCATCAGTGAGTCGAAAGGCCGAGATACGCAGTATTTT | CAISESKGRDTQYF
TRBJ2-3 | TRBV7-9 | - | - | TGTGCCAGCACCCTAGCGACAGATACGCAGTATTTT | CASTLATDTQYF
TRBJ2-5 | TRBV10-3 | - | TRBD2 | TGTGCCATCAGTGAGTACGCGGGAGGGCCAGAAGAGACCCAGTACTTC | CAISEYAGGPEETQYF
TRBJ2-7 | TRBV5-1 | - | - | TGCGCCAGCAGCTTAGGGGGGAGCTCCTACGAGCAGTACTTC | CASSLGGSSYEQYF
TRBJ2-2 | TRBV7-6 | - | - | TGTGCCAGCAGCTTAGCTTCTCCAAAGGGGCTGCGGGACGGGGAGCTGTTTTTT | CASSLASPKGLRDGELFF
TRBJ1-1 | TRBV5-1 | - | - | TGCGCCAGCAGCCCATACCCGACAGTGAACACTGAAGCTTTCTTT | CASSPYPTVNTEAFF
TRBJ2-1 | TRBV11-3 | - | TRBD2 | TGTGCCAGCAGTCAGACGTTTGGCGGGAGAGGGACCTACAATGAGCAGTTCTTC | CASSQTFGGRGTYNEQFF
TRBJ2-7 | TRBV2 | - | - | TGTGCCAGCAGTCGGACAGCGAAGTACGAGCAGTACTTC | CASSRTAKYEQYF
TRBJ1-6 | TRBV5-1 | - | - | TGCGCCAGCAGCGCGGGTCTAGCCAATTCACCCCTCCACTTT | CASSAGLANSPLHF
TRBJ2-1 | TRBV5-4 | - | TRBD2 | TGTGCCAGCAGCGCGGGTAGCGGGGGGCAGGGTGAGCAGTTCTTC | CASSAGSGGQGEQFF
TRBJ1-3 | TRBV7-9 | - | - | TGTGCCAGCAGCTTAGCTTCCTACTCTGGAAACACCATATATTTT | CASSLASYSGNTIYF
TRBJ2-3 | TRBV6-5 | - | - | TGTGCCAGCAGTTACAGGGGGCGGGGGCCCACAGATACGCAGTATTTT | CASSYRGRGPTDTQYF
TRBJ2-7 | TRBV29-1 | once | TRBD2 | TGCAGCGTTGAAGGGGGAGGACTAGCGGCCTACGAGCAGTACTTC | CSVEGGGLAAYEQYF
TRBJ2-3 | TRBV18 | few | - | TGTGCCAGCTCACCACCGGGACGAACCACAGATACGCAGTATTTT | CASSPPGRTTDTQYF